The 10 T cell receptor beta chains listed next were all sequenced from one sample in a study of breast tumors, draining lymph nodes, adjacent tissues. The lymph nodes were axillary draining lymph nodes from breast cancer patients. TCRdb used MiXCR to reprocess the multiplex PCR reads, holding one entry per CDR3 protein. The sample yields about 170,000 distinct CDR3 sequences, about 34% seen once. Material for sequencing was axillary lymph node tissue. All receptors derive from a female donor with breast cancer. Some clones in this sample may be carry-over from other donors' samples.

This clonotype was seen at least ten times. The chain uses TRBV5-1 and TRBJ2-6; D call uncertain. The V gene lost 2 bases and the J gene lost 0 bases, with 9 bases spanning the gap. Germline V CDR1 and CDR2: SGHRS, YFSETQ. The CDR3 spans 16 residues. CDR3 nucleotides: TGCGCCAGCAGCTTAGAAGCCCGCTCTGGGGCCAACGTCCTGACTTTC. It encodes CASSLEARSGANVLTF.

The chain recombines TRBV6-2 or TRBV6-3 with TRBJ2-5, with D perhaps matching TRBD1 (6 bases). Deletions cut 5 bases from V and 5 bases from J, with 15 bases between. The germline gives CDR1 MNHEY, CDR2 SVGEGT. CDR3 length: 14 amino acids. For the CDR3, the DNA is TGTGCCAGCAGTCGGTTACAGGGTCGGGAGACCCAGTACTTC. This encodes CASSRLQGRETQYF.

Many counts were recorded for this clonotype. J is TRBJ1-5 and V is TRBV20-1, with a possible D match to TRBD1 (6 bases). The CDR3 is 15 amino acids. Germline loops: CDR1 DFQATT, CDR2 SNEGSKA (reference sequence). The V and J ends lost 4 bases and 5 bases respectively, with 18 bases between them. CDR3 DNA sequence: TGCAGTGCTACCCAAGGGGGAGTGGTAGATCAGCCCCAGCATTTT. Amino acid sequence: CSATQGGVVDQPQHF.

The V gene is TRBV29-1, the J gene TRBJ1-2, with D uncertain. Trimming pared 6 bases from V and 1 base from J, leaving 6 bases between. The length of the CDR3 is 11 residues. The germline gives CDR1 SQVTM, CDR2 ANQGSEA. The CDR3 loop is CSVDGNYGYTF. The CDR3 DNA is TGCAGCGTGGACGGTAACTATGGCTACACCTTC.

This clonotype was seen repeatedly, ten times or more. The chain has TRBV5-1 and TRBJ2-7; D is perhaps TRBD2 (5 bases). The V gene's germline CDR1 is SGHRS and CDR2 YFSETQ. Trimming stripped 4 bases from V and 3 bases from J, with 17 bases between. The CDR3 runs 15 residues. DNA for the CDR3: TGCGCCAGCAGCCCCGACATTACCAGCGGCTACGAGCAGTACTTC. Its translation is CASSPDITSGYEQYF.

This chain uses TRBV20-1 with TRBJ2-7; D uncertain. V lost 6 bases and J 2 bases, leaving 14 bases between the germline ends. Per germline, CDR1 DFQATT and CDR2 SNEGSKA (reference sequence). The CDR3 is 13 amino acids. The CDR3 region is CSASARSTYEQYF. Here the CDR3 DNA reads TGCAGTGCCAGCGCCAGGAGCACCTACGAGCAGTACTTC.

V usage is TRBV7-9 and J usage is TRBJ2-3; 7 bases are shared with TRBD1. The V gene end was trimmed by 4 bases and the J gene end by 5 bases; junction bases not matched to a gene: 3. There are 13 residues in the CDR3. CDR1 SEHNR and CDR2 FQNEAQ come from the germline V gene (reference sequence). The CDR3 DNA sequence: TGTGCCAGCAGCTGGAACAGGGGAGATACGCAGTATTTT. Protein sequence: CASSWNRGDTQYF.

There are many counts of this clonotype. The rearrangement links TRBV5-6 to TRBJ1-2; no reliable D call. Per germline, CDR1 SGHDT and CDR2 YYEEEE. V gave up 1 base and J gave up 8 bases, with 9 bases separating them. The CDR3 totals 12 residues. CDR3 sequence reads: CASSLSDAGYTF. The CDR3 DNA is TGTGCCAGCAGCTTGTCCGATGCCGGCTACACCTTC.

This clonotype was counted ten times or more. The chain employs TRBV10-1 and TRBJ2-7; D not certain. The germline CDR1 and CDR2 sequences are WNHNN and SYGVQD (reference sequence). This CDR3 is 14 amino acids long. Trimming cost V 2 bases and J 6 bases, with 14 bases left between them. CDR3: CASSEATVGSEQYF. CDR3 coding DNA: TGCGCCAGCAGTGAGGCTACGGTAGGGTCCGAGCAGTACTTC.

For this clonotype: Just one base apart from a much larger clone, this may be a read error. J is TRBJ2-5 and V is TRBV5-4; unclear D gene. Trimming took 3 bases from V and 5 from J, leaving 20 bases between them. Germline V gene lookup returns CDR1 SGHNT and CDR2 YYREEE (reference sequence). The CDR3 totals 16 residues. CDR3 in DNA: TGTGCCAGCAGCTCGTTGACTCCGGGTATAGGGGAGACCCAGTACTTC. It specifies CASSSLTPGIGETQYF.